The source of this TCR beta chain is a study of blood T cell repertoires in COVID-19. For the study at large: The United States, Italy and Spain were the sources of the acute and convalescent COVID-19 samples.

Original data processing: Amplification from reference gene primers served as the basis for estimated nucleated cell counts. Assay: immunoSEQ multiplex PCR; the TCRdb copy retains only in-frame clones and omits some. V, J and clone size were drawn from that table, and D and trimming were deduced from the DNA. The table lists approximately 230,000 clones, more than 85% of them singletons. The CDR3 is made up of 16 amino acids. Recruitment covered roughly 22 US areas and drew participants whose ages spanned about 18 to 100 years. Cohort 3 recovered donors had two negative PCRs, clearance, or symptom resolution.

This TCR was recovered from a woman aged 25 to 45 who had recovered from COVID-19. V is TRBV21-1 and J is TRBJ2-7; the table's D call, TRBD1, was not checked against the DNA. TRBV21-1 is assigned pseudogene status. Specimen: PBMCs or T cells enriched from blood (not recorded which). CDR3 loop: CASSKERDRVTSEQYF. In DNA form, the CDR3 reads TGTGCCAGCAGCAAAGAAAGGGACAGGGTTACGTCCGAGCAGTACTTC.